These 2 T cell receptor beta chains share one sample of origin, sequenced in a study of CD8+ T cells in alopecia areata (dated by TCRdb to between 2017 and 2018). What this sample's time point label stands for: about 25 weeks on oral tofacitinib. According to the study, the label for this sample's treatment or condition signals: oral pan-JAK inhibitor, 5-10 mg twice daily. Library creation used the immunoSEQ multiplex PCR assay. For TCR sequencing, RNA was extracted from every sample and reverse transcribed into cDNA to serve as template. In its TCRdb copy, this immuneACCESS table keeps in-frame sequences only and misses some clones. Where compared with another copy, unresolved V genes explain less than half of these, and the others have no known cause. This sample lists some 110,000 clones; about 60% were detected once. Approximately 12% of the sample is taken by the ten largest. Sample: CD8+ T cells sorted from blood, taken at week 24, from a patient treated with tofacitinib. The origin of the receptors is a human donor with alopecia areata.

V gene TRBV30 combines with J gene TRBJ1-2; no firm D call. Germline-derived CDR1 and CDR2 are GTSNPN and SVGIG (reference sequence). The CDR3 consists of 14 residues. V lost 5 bases to trimming and J lost 3 bases, with 16 bases between them. CDR3 loop: CAWSQAAADYGYTF. Written as DNA, the CDR3 is TGTGCCTGGTCCCAGGCGGCGGCGGACTATGGCTACACCTTC. Based on the CDR3 plus reference TRBV30 and TRBJ1-2, the full variable domain is SQTIHQWPATLVQPVGSPLSLECTVEGTSNPNLYWYRQAAGRGLQLLFYSVGIGQISSEVPQNLSASRPQDRQFILSSKKLLLSDSGFYLCAWSQAAADYGYTFGSGTRLTVV.

CDR3: CAPEANTGELFF. CDR3 DNA: TGTGCCCCAGAGGCCAACACCGGGGAGCTGTTTTTT. The chain has TRBV7-9 and TRBJ2-2; D is uncertain. The V and J ends lost 11 bases and 2 bases respectively, with 9 bases between them. CDR1 is SEHNR and CDR2 is FQNEAQ in the germline V gene (reference sequence). This CDR3 is 12 amino acids long.